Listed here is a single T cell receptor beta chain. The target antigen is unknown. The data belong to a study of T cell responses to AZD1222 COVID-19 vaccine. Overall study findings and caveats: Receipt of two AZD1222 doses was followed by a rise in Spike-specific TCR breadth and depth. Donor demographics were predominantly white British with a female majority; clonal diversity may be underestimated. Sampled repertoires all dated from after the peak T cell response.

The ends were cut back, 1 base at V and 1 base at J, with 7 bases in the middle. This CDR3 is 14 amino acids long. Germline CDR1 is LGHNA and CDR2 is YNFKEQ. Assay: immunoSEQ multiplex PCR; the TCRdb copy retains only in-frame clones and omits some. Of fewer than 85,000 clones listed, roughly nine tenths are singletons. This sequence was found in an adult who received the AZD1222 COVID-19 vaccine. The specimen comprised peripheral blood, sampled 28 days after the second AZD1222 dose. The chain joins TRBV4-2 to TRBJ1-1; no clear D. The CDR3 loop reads CASSQVTENTEAFF. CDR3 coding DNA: TGTGCCAGCAGCCAAGTGACGGAGAACACTGAAGCTTTCTTT.